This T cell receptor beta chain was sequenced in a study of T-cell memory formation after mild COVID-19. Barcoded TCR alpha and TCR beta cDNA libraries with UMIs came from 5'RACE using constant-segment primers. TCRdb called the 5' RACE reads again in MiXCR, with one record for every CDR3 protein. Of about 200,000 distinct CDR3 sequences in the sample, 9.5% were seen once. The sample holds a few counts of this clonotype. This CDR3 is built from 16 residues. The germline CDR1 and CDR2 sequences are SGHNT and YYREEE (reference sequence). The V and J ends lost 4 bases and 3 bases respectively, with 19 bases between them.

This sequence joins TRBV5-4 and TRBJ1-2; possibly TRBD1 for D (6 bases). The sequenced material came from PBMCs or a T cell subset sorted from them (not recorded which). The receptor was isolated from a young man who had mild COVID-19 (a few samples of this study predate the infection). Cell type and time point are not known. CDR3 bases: TGTGCCAGCAGCCCGGGGGGGCAGAGAGGCTACTATGGCTACACCTTC. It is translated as CASSPGGQRGYYGYTF.